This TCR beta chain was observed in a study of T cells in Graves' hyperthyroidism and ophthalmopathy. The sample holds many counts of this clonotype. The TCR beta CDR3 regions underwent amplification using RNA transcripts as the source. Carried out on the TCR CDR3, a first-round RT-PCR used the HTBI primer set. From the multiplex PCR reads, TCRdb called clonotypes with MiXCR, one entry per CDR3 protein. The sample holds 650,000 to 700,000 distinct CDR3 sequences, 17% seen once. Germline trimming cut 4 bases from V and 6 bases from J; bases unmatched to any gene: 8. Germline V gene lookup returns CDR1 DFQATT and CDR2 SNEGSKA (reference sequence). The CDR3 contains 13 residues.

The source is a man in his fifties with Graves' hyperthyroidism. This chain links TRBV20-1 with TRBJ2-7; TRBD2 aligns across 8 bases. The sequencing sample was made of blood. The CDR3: CSAMGAGVFEQYF. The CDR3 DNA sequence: TGCAGTGCTATGGGAGCGGGAGTTTTCGAGCAGTACTTC.